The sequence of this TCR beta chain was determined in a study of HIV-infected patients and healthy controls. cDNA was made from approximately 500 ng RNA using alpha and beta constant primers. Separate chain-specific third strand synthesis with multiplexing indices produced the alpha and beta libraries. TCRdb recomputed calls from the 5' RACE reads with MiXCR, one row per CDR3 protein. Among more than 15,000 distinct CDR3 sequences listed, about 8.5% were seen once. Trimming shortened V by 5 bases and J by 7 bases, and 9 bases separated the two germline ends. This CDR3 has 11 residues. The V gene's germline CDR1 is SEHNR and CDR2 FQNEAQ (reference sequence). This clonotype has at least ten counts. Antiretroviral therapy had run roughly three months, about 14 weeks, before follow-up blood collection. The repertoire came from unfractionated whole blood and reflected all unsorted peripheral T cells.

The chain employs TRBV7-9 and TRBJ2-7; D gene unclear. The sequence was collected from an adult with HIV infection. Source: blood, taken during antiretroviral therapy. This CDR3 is CASSEDWEQYF. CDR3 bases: TGTGCCAGCAGCGAAGACTGGGAGCAGTACTTC.